The 16 T cell receptor beta chains given below trace back to one sample, sequenced in a study of blood T cell repertoires in COVID-19. The assay was immunoSEQ multiplex PCR, and TCRdb's table has in-frame clones only and misses some. The sample carries some 44,000 clones, 92% recorded once. Input material: peripheral blood. These receptor sequences come from a human donor in a cohort sampled during active COVID-19.

The V and J genes are TRBV4-1 and TRBJ1-2, with D tentatively TRBD1 (5 bases). The V end was cut by 0 bases, the J end by 8 bases, with 13 bases between. CDR3 length: 14 residues. From germline, CDR1 is MGHRA and CDR2 YSYEKL. DNA of the CDR3: TGCGCCAGCAGCCAAGAGGGGCGGGGAAGCGGCTACACCTTC. Translation gives CASSQEGRGSGYTF.

J is TRBJ2-7 and V is TRBV28; no clear D. Germline-derived CDR1 and CDR2 are MDHEN and SYDVKM. The ends were cut back, 3 bases at V and 2 bases at J, with 11 bases in the middle. This CDR3 contains 14 residues. CDR3 amino acids: CASSFPSETYEQYF. CDR3 nucleotide sequence: TGTGCCAGCAGTTTCCCCTCGGAGACCTACGAGCAGTACTTC.

The V gene is TRBV5-6, the J gene TRBJ1-1; D is unresolved. V dropped 4 bases and J dropped 3 bases, with 10 bases sitting between them. The CDR3 is made up of 13 amino acids. The germline V gene encodes CDR1 SGHDT and CDR2 YYEEEE. The CDR3 nucleotides are TGTGCCAGCAGCCCGGGGAGGGACACTGAAGCTTTCTTT. Its protein is CASSPGRDTEAFF.

The chain couples TRBV18 to TRBJ1-2, with D maybe TRBD1 (6 bases). V was clipped by 5 bases and J by 0 bases, with 13 bases between them. Per the germline V gene, CDR1 is KGHSH and CDR2 is LQKENI. This CDR3 has 15 residues. The CDR3 sequence is CASSVTGPANYGYTF. The CDR3 coding sequence is TGTGCCAGCTCAGTCACAGGGCCAGCTAACTATGGCTACACCTTC.

The chain links TRBV15 to TRBJ2-5; the D gene is possibly TRBD2 (6 bases). From germline, CDR1 is LNHNV and CDR2 YYDKDF (reference sequence). The CDR3 covers 13 residues. Trimming left V 0 bases short and J 7 bases short, with 9 bases between. The CDR3 DNA follows: TGTGCCACCAGCAGAGATCAGGGAGGGACCCAGTACTTC. Residues: CATSRDQGGTQYF.

V gene TRBV19 combines with J gene TRBJ2-7, with 9 bases that match TRBD1. The trim removed 4 bases at V and 3 bases at J, leaving 4 bases unmatched. CDR1 and CDR2 (germline): LNHDA, SQIVND (reference sequence). This CDR3 region has 14 residues. The CDR3: CASSKGQGIYEQYF. CDR3 DNA sequence: TGTGCCAGTAGTAAGGGACAGGGTATCTACGAGCAGTACTTC.

V is TRBV6-5 and J is TRBJ2-3; 7 bases line up with TRBD1. Germline CDR1 reads MNHEY; CDR2 reads SVGAGI. Unmatched junction bases numbered 4, after V lost 9 bases and J lost 1 base. This CDR3 region has 13 residues. This CDR3 is CASPGQGTDTQYF. DNA of the CDR3: TGTGCCAGTCCTGGACAGGGCACAGATACGCAGTATTTT.

The V gene is TRBV12-5, the J gene TRBJ1-2, with D possibly matching TRBD1 (6 bases). CDR3 length equals 14 residues. V was clipped by 5 bases and J by 4 bases, with 14 bases between them. CDR1 and CDR2 from the germline V gene are LGHNT and FRNRAP. CDR3 sequence reads: CASGPWGRAYGYTF. As DNA, the CDR3 is TGTGCTAGTGGTCCTTGGGGGCGGGCCTATGGCTACACCTTC.

This clone was detected once. The rearrangement joins TRBV19 to TRBJ2-7, with a tentative D call TRBD2 (5 bases). The V end lost 3 bases, the J end lost 3 bases, and 12 bases lay between the germline ends. The CDR3 totals 14 residues. Germline V gives CDR1 LNHDA, CDR2 SQIVND (reference sequence). CDR3 sequence (DNA): TGTGCCAGTAGTATCAGGCCAGGACTCTACGAGCAGTACTTC. Its translation is CASSIRPGLYEQYF.

As DNA, the CDR3 is TGTGCCAGTAGTCCATGGCCGGGTCAGGGCGACGAAATGGGCTCTGGAAACACCATATATTTT. Encoded protein: CASSPWPGQGDEMGSGNTIYF. This chain uses TRBV19 with TRBJ1-3, with TRBD1 as a possible D gene (5 bases). The CDR3 runs to 21 residues. CDR1 and CDR2 (germline): LNHDA, SQIVND (reference sequence). V gave up 5 bases and J gave up 0 bases, with 29 bases separating them. Complete variable domain (other parts from reference TRBV19 and TRBJ1-3): DGGITQSPKYLFRKEGQNVTLSCEQNLNHDAMYWYRQDPGQGLRLIYYSQIVNDFQKGDIAEGYSVSREKKESFPLTVTSAQKNPTAFYLCASSPWPGQGDEMGSGNTIYFGEGSWLTVV.

The chain employs TRBV19 and TRBJ2-5; 8 nucleotides match TRBD2. The CDR3 contains 13 residues. J lost 3 bases, V lost 5 bases, and 2 bases had no gene match. Germline CDR1 is LNHDA and CDR2 is SQIVND (reference sequence). The CDR3 nucleotides read TGTGCCAGTAGTCTAGCGGGTAAAGAGACCCAGTACTTC. Translating it yields CASSLAGKETQYF.

The genes are TRBV5-4 and TRBJ2-5; D is uncertain. CDR3 size: 16 residues. The germline gives CDR1 SGHNT, CDR2 YYREEE (reference sequence). V gave up 0 bases and J gave up 2 bases, with 14 bases separating them. CDR3 region: CASSLAGSKRQETQYF. The CDR3 DNA reads TGTGCCAGCAGCTTGGCCGGGTCTAAAAGACAAGAGACCCAGTACTTC.

The chain uses TRBV19 and TRBJ1-5, with no clear D. The V gene lost 3 bases and the J gene lost 6 bases, with 12 bases spanning the gap. The CDR3 contains 14 residues. Per germline, CDR1 LNHDA and CDR2 SQIVND (reference sequence). CDR3 residues: CASSISGEGQPQHF. Here the CDR3 DNA reads TGTGCCAGTAGTATTTCCGGTGAGGGTCAGCCCCAGCATTTT.

The chain uses TRBV3-1 (or the pseudogene TRBV3-2) and TRBJ1-2, with D perhaps matching TRBD1 (5 bases). CDR3 size: 16 residues. CDR1 and CDR2 from the germline V gene are LGHDT and YNNKEL (reference sequence). V gave up 2 bases and J gave up 7 bases, with 20 bases separating them. The CDR3 coding sequence is TGTGCCAGCAGCCAACATCTGGGAGGGTCAGGGCCTGGCTACACCTTC. Translation gives CASSQHLGGSGPGYTF.

The chain uses TRBV28 and TRBJ2-3; TRBD1 matches 7 bases. This CDR3 region has 15 residues. Germline V gene data show CDR1 as MDHEN and CDR2 as SYDVKM. The J segment lost 3 bases and the V segment lost 8 bases, leaving 11 bases of the junction unmatched. The CDR3 bases are TGTGCCAGCTCCTTGGTCCTGACAGGGACAGATACGCAGTATTTT. It yields the protein CASSLVLTGTDTQYF.

This rearrangement joins TRBV25-1 to TRBJ2-3; TRBD1 matches at 7 bases. Per the germline V gene, CDR1 is MGHDK and CDR2 is SYGVNS. The length of the CDR3 is 12 residues. V gave up 10 bases and J gave up 4 bases; unmatched junction bases: 5. For the CDR3, the DNA is TGTGCCACAAGACAGGGAGCAGATACGCAGTATTTT. Translating gives CATRQGADTQYF.